One and the same sample provided the 5 T cell receptor beta chains below, sequenced in a study of blood T cell repertoires in COVID-19. Sequencing was performed with immunoSEQ multiplex PCR; in TCRdb, only in-frame clones are kept and a portion is missing. Among over 130,000 clones, 70% to 80% were seen once, and the ten largest hold roughly 9%. What was sequenced was peripheral blood. These receptors were obtained from a woman aged 45-65 years with active or convalescent COVID-19.

This chain connects TRBV30 to TRBJ1-4; TRBD1 is a possible D gene (6 bases). Germline V CDR1 and CDR2: GTSNPN, SVGIG (reference sequence). CDR3 size: 14 residues. The germline V and J ends were trimmed by 0 bases and 4 bases, with 9 bases remaining between them. In DNA form, the CDR3 reads TGTGCCTGGAGTGTTGAAGGGGGTAATGAAAAACTGTTTTTT. Encoded protein: CAWSVEGGNEKLFF.

The chain carries TRBV28 and TRBJ1-1, with 7 bases that match TRBD1. Trimming cost V 5 bases and J 1 base; bases outside gene matches: 7. The CDR3 sequence is 15 residues long. Germline V gene lookup returns CDR1 MDHEN and CDR2 SYDVKM. The CDR3, as DNA: TGTGCCAGCAGTCTAAGGGACAGAAGGAACACTGAAGCTTTCTTT. Its translation: CASSLRDRRNTEAFF.

This clone was recorded once. The CDR3 region is CASSVGGRGLAGDNEQFF. DNA of the CDR3: TGTGCCAGCAGCGTAGGTGGGAGGGGACTAGCGGGAGACAATGAGCAGTTCTTC. This chain joins TRBV9 and TRBJ2-1; 14 bases match TRBD2. V trimming: 0 bases; J trimming: 5 bases; junction bases outside the gene matches: 7. The CDR3 is 18 amino acids. Germline V gene lookup returns CDR1 SGDLS and CDR2 YYNGEE.

The chain is built from TRBV30 and TRBJ1-5, with 7 bases identical to TRBD1. With 4 bases clipped from V and 6 bases from J, the junction kept 6 bases outside the gene matches. Germline V gene data show CDR1 as GTSNPN and CDR2 as SVGIG (reference sequence). This CDR3 contains 13 residues. The CDR3 region has the DNA TGTGCCTGGAAACAGGGGAATGGTCAGCCCCAGCATTTT. Its protein product is CAWKQGNGQPQHF. Full variable domain (outside the CDR3, taken from reference TRBV30 and TRBJ1-5): SQTIHQWPATLVQPVGSPLSLECTVEGTSNPNLYWYRQAAGRGLQLLFYSVGIGQISSEVPQNLSASRPQDRQFILSSKKLLLSDSGFYLCAWKQGNGQPQHFGDGTRLSIL.

V and J are TRBV30 and TRBJ2-2; D might be TRBD1 (6 bases). V gave up 3 bases and J gave up 0 bases, with 11 bases separating them. CDR3 size: 15 residues. Germline CDR1 is GTSNPN and CDR2 is SVGIG (reference sequence). The CDR3 loop is CAWRGDTANTGELFF. The CDR3 DNA reads as TGTGCCTGGAGAGGGGACACAGCGAACACCGGGGAGCTGTTTTTT.